This TCR beta chain was identified during a study of blood T cell repertoires in COVID-19. Participant age was 18 to 89 years, and participants resided in about 25 US areas. Grouping used clinical history reported by participants in a survey and questionnaire. The CDR3 contains 15 residues. Germline V CDR1 and CDR2: MNHEY, SVGAGI. Trimming removed 2 bases from V and 1 base from J, with 9 bases in between. Assay used: immunoSEQ multiplex PCR; TCRdb lists only in-frame clones, some missing. The sample holds 380,000 or so clones, 88% seen once. This clonotype originated in a woman aged 25 to 39 with acute COVID-19. The chain carries TRBV6-5 and TRBJ1-5, with D possibly matching TRBD1 (6 bases). Source material: PBMCs or T cells enriched from blood (not recorded which). The DNA of the CDR3 is TGTGCCAGCAGTTACGGCAGGGGAAGCAATCAGCCCCAGCATTTT. It codes for CASSYGRGSNQPQHF.